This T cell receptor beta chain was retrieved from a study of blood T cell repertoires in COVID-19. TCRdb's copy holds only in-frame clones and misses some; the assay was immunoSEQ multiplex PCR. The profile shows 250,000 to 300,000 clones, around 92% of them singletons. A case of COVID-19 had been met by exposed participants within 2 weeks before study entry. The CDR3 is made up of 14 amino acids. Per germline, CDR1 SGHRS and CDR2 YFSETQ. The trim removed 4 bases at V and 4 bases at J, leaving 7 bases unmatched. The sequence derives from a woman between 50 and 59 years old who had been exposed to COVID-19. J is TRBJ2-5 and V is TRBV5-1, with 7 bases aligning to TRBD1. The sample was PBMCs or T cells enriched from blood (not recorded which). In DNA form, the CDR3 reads TGCGCCAGCAGCAGGGACCAGGGGGTAGAGACCCAGTACTTC. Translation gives CASSRDQGVETQYF.